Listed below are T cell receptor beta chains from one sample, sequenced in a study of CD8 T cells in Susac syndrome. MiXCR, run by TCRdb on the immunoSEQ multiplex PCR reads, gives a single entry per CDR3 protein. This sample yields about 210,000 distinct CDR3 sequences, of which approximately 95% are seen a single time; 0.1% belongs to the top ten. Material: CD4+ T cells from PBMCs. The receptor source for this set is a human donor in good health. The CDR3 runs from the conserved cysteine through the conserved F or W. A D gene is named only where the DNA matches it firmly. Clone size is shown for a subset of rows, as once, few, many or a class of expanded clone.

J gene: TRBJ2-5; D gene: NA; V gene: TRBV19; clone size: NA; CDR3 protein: CASRPGRDETQYF; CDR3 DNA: TGTGCCAGCCGCCCGGGGCGCGATGAGACCCAGTACTTC
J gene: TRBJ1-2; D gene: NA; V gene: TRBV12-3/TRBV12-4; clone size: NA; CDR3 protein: CASTGRVYGYTF; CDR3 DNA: TGTGCCAGCACGGGGAGAGTCTATGGCTACACCTTC
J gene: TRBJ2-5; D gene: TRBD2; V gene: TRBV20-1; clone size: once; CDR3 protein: CSGVAGAWYQETQYF; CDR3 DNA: TGCAGTGGAGTAGCGGGGGCCTGGTACCAAGAGACCCAGTACTTC
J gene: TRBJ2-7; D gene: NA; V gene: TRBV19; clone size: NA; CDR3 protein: CASSFLGLREQYF; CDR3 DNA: TGTGCCAGTAGTTTCTTGGGCCTGCGCGAGCAGTACTTC
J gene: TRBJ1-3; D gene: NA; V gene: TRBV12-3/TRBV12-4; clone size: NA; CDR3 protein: CASRRLGSSGNTIYF; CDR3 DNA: TGTGCCAGCAGAAGACTGGGGAGCTCTGGAAACACCATATATTTT
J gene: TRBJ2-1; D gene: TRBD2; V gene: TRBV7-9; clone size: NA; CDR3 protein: CASSWRGLSYNEQFF; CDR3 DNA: TGTGCCAGCAGCTGGCGGGGGTTATCCTACAATGAGCAGTTCTTC
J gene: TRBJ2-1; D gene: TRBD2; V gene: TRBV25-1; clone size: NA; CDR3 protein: CASSGRGGPDEQFF; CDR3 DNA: TGTGCCAGCAGTGGGCGGGGGGGCCCCGATGAGCAGTTCTTC
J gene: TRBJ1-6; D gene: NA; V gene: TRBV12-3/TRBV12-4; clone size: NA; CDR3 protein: CASSSQGHSPLHF; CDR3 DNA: TGTGCCAGCAGTTCCCAGGGACACTCACCCCTCCACTTT
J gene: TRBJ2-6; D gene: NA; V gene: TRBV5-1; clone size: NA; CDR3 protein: CASREQGTGANVLTF; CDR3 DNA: TGCGCCAGCCGAGAACAGGGAACTGGGGCCAACGTCCTGACTTTC
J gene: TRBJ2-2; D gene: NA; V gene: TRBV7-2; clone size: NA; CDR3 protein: CASSNQWWLAGELFF; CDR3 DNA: TGTGCCAGCAGCAATCAGTGGTGGTTAGCCGGGGAGCTGTTTTTT
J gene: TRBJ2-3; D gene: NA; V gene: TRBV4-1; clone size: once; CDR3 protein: CASSQVSSLSGTDTQYF; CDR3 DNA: TGCGCCAGCAGCCAAGTCTCGAGCCTAAGTGGCACAGATACGCAGTATTTT
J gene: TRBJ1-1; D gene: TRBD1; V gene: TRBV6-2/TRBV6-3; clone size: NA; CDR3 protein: CASSYSSRDRGRVTEAFF; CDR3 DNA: TGTGCCAGCAGTTACTCGAGCCGGGACAGGGGGCGGGTCACTGAAGCTTTCTTT
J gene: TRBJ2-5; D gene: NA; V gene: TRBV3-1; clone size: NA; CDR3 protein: CASSQVGPIDGETQYF; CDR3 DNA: TGTGCCAGCAGCCAAGTGGGTCCCATCGACGGAGAGACCCAGTACTTC
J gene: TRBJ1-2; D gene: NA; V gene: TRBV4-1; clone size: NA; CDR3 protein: CASSLQSRNSNYGYTF; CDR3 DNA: TGCGCCAGCAGCCTACAGTCCAGAAATTCTAACTATGGCTACACCTTC
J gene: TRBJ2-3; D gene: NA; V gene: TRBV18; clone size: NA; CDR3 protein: CASSPLARGADTQYF; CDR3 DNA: TGTGCCAGCTCACCACTGGCACGGGGAGCAGATACGCAGTATTTT
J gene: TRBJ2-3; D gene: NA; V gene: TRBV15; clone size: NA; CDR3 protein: CATTFHRQGRTDTQYF; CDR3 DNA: TGTGCCACCACCTTCCACCGGCAGGGACGCACAGATACGCAGTATTTT
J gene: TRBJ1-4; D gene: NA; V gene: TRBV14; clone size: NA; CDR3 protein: CASSQGTAWGLNEKLFF; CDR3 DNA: TGTGCCAGCAGCCAAGGGACCGCCTGGGGACTTAATGAAAAACTGTTTTTT